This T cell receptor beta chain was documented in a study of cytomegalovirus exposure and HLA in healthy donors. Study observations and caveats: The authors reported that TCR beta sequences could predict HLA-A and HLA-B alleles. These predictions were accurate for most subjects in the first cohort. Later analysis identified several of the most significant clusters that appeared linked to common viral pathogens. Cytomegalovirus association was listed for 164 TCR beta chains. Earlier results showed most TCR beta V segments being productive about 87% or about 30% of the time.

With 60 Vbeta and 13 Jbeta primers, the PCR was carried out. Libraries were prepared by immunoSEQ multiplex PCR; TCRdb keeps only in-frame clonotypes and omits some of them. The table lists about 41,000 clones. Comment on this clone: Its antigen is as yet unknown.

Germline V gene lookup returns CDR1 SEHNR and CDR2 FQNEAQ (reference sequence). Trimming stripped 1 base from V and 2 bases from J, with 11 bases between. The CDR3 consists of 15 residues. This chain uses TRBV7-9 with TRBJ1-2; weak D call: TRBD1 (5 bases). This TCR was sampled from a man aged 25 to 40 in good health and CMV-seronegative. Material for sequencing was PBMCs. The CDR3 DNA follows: TGTGCCAGCAGCTTAGAAGGGGCTGGGAACTATGGCTACACCTTC. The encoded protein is CASSLEGAGNYGYTF.